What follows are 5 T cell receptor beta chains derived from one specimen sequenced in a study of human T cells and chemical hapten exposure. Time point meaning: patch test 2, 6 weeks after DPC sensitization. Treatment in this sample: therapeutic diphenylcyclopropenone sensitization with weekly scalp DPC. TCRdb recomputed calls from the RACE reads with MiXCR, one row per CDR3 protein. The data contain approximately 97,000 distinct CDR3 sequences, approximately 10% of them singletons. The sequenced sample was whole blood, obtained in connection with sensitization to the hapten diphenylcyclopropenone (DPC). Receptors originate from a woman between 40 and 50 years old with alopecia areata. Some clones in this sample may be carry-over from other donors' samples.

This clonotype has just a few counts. The CDR3 DNA is TGTGCCAGCAGCTTAATGTTCCCGGCGAACACTGAAGCTTTCTTT. Protein sequence: CASSLMFPANTEAFF. The rearrangement links TRBV7-2 to TRBJ1-1; D not resolved. The V and J ends lost 2 bases and 1 base respectively, with 11 bases between them. CDR1 and CDR2 from the germline V gene are SGHTA and FQGNSA. CDR3 length: 15 amino acids. The full variable domain, rest sourced from reference TRBV7-2 and TRBJ1-1, is GAGVSQSPSNKVTEKGKDVELRCDPISGHTALYWYRQSLGQGLEFLIYFQGNSAPDKSGLPSDRFSAERTGGSVSTLTIQRTQQEDSAVYLCASSLMFPANTEAFFGQGTRLTVV.

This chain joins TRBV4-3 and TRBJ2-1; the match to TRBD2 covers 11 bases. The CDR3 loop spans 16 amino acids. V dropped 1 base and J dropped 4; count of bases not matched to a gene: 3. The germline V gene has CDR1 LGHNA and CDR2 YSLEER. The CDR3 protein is CASSQALAGGYNEQFF. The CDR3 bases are TGCGCCAGCAGCCAAGCATTAGCGGGAGGGTACAATGAGCAGTTCTTC.

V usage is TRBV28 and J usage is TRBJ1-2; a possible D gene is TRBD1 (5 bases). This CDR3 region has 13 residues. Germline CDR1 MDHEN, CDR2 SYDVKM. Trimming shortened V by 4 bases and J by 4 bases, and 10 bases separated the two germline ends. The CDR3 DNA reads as TGTGCCAGCAGTTCGGGGGGTAGCTATGGCTACACCTTC. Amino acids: CASSSGGSYGYTF.

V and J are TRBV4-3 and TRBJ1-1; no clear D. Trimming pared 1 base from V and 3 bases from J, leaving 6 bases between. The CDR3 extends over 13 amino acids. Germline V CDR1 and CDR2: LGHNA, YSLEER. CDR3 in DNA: TGCGCCAGCAGCCAAGTCGGGGACACTGAAGCTTTCTTT. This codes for CASSQVGDTEAFF.

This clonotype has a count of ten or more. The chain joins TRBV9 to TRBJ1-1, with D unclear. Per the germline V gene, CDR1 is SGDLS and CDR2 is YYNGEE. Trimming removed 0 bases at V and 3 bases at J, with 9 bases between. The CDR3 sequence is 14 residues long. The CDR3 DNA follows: TGTGCCAGCAGCGTAGGCCCCCCCGACACTGAAGCTTTCTTT. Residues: CASSVGPPDTEAFF.